One and the same sample provided the 17 T cell receptor beta chains below, sequenced in a study of blood T cells in healthy people across ages. The second PCR ran about 6 to 12 cycles with a sample-barcoded 5' primer and J-beta primers. TCRdb ran MiXCR on the 5' RACE reads and lists one entry per CDR3 protein. Of about 570,000 distinct CDR3 sequences in the sample, roughly a quarter were seen once. The material sequenced was blood. The receptors originated from a woman in her 70s in good health.

This clonotype was counted only a few times. This chain joins TRBV6-5 and TRBJ2-1; D is possibly TRBD1 or TRBD2 (5 bases each). Trimming took 2 bases from V and 0 from J, leaving 11 bases between them. This CDR3 has 16 residues. CDR1 MNHEY and CDR2 SVGAGI come from the germline V gene. The CDR3 nucleotides are TGTGCCAGCAGTTACGGGGGAGCGAACTCCTACAATGAGCAGTTCTTC. Translated: CASSYGGANSYNEQFF.

V is TRBV7-3 and J is TRBJ2-5; a possible D gene is TRBD1 (7 bases). The end of the DNA is better explained by TRBJ2-7, so the J call may be wrong. This CDR3 region has 13 residues. From germline, CDR1 is SGHTA and CDR2 FQGTGA. CDR3 sequence reads: CASSSNQGGEQYF. In DNA, the CDR3 is TGTGCCAGCAGCTCGAACCAGGGGGGCGAGCAGTACTTC.

V and J are TRBV20-1 and TRBJ2-6; D remains unclear. The CDR3 is 15 amino acids. Between the trimmed V and J ends, which lost 6 bases and 0 bases, there was a span of 12 bases. The germline gives CDR1 DFQATT, CDR2 SNEGSKA (reference sequence). The DNA of the CDR3 is TGCAGTGCGCCGACGGGCAGCTCTGGGGCCAACGTCCTGACTTTC. Protein product: CSAPTGSSGANVLTF.

The chain carries TRBV10-2 and TRBJ2-5; no reliable D call. Germline V gene lookup returns CDR1 WSHSY and CDR2 SAAADI. This CDR3 has 12 amino acids. Trimming took off 6 bases at V and 1 base at J, with 6 bases between the two ends. DNA for the CDR3: TGCGCCAGCAGCCACCCCCAAGAGACCCAGTACTTC. This sequence encodes CASSHPQETQYF.

The sample holds a few counts of this clonotype. The chain uses TRBV29-1 and TRBJ1-2; no definite D call. The ends were cut back, 2 bases at V and 4 bases at J, with 8 bases in the middle. The germline V gene encodes CDR1 SQVTM and CDR2 ANQGSEA. This CDR3 is built from 12 residues. As DNA, the CDR3 is TGCAGCGTTGAACACAGTCCCTATGGCTACACCTTC. It codes for CSVEHSPYGYTF.

The genes are TRBV9 and TRBJ2-1; 10 bases are a match to TRBD2. CDR1 is SGDLS, CDR2 YYNGEE, per germline. The trim removed 0 bases at V and 4 bases at J, leaving 1 base unmatched. CDR3 length equals 15 residues. The CDR3 region has the DNA TGTGCCAGCAGCGTAGTAGCGGGGGGATACAATGAGCAGTTCTTC. Residues: CASSVVAGGYNEQFF.

This rearrangement joins TRBV25-1 to TRBJ2-5; possible D gene TRBD2, 7 bases. The CDR3 extends over 19 amino acids. Trimming left V 0 bases short and J 6 bases short, with 26 bases between. Germline CDR1 is MGHDK and CDR2 is SYGVNS. CDR3 region: CASSEYTGGPGADGKTQYF. For the CDR3, the DNA is TGTGCCAGCAGTGAATATACGGGGGGTCCGGGGGCAGACGGAAAGACCCAGTACTTC.

This clonotype showed up just a few times. The rearrangement uses TRBV14 and TRBJ1-1; D uncertain. This CDR3 has 14 residues. Germline V gene lookup returns CDR1 SGHDN and CDR2 FVKESK. V was pared by 4 bases and J by 7 bases, with 16 bases between. CDR3 residues: CASSPTGGRGEAFF. The DNA for the CDR3 is TGTGCCAGCAGCCCCACGGGTGGTCGGGGTGAAGCTTTCTTT.

This clonotype showed up just a few times. The gene calls are TRBV5-1 and TRBJ2-2; D may be TRBD2 (6 bases). Germline-derived CDR1 and CDR2 are SGHRS and YFSETQ. The CDR3 length is 15 residues. Trimming shortened V by 0 bases and J by 5 bases, and 11 bases separated the two germline ends. The CDR3 sequence: CASSLAEGLTGELFF. The DNA for the CDR3 is TGCGCCAGCAGCTTGGCTGAGGGACTGACCGGGGAGCTGTTTTTT.

In its sample, this clonotype was seen a few times. The V and J genes are TRBV30 and TRBJ2-3; no firm D call. With 0 bases removed from V and 2 bases from J, the gap between germline ends came to 3 bases. CDR3 size: 12 residues. Germline V gene data show CDR1 as GTSNPN and CDR2 as SVGIG (reference sequence). CDR3 bases: TGTGCCTGGAGTGTATCCACAGATACGCAGTATTTT. Translating it yields CAWSVSTDTQYF.

The J gene is TRBJ2-1, the V gene TRBV14; D uncertain. Per germline, CDR1 SGHDN and CDR2 FVKESK. This CDR3 comprises 13 residues. V was trimmed by 0 bases and J by 2 bases, leaving 2 bases between them. The CDR3 nucleotides are TGTGCCAGCAGCCAAGACACCTACAATGAGCAGTTCTTC. The encoded protein is CASSQDTYNEQFF.

This clonotype was picked up a small number of times. The chain has TRBV20-1 and TRBJ2-3; D unresolved. Germline assignment: CDR1 DFQATT and CDR2 SNEGSKA (reference sequence). The CDR3 covers 13 residues. V was pared by 3 bases and J by 1 base, with 8 bases between. The CDR3 is CSARSTGTDTQYF. CDR3 nucleotides: TGCAGTGCTAGGTCGACGGGCACAGATACGCAGTATTTT.

V usage is TRBV4-1 and J usage is TRBJ2-1; tentatively, D is TRBD1 (5 bases). CDR3 length: 16 residues. CDR1 is MGHRA, CDR2 YSYEKL, per germline. Trimming took off 1 base at V and 2 bases at J, with 12 bases between the two ends. CDR3: CASSQGQGTAYNEQFF. As DNA, the CDR3 is TGCGCCAGCAGCCAAGGGCAGGGAACGGCCTACAATGAGCAGTTCTTC.

This clonotype came up a few times. The CDR3 bases are TGCGCCAGCAGCTTGGAAGGGACAGATATCTATGGCTACACCTTC. Protein product: CASSLEGTDIYGYTF. The chain is built from TRBV5-1 and TRBJ1-2; 7 bases match TRBD1. The CDR3 extends over 15 amino acids. With V trimmed by 0 bases and J by 4 bases, 6 bases remained unmatched. Germline CDR1 SGHRS, CDR2 YFSETQ.

The chain couples TRBV5-1 to TRBJ2-2; the match to TRBD2 covers 11 bases. The V gene's germline CDR1 is SGHRS and CDR2 YFSETQ. V shed 0 bases, J shed 8 bases, and the junction held 9 bases outside the gene matches. CDR3 length: 17 residues. CDR3 in amino acids: CASSLGLAGRTPGELFF. The DNA for the CDR3 is TGCGCCAGCAGCTTGGGACTAGCGGGGAGGACACCGGGGGAGCTGTTTTTT. Drawing the rest from reference TRBV5-1 and TRBJ2-2, the complete variable domain is KAGVTQTPRYLIKTRGQQVTLSCSPISGHRSVSWYQQTPGQGLQFLFEYFSETQRNKGNFPGRFSGRQFSNSRSEMNVSTLELGDSALYLCASSLGLAGRTPGELFFGEGSRLTVL.

This chain connects TRBV20-1 to TRBJ2-1; 8 nucleotides match TRBD2. CDR3 length: 15 amino acids. With 5 bases clipped from V and 0 bases from J, the junction kept 6 bases outside the gene matches. Germline CDR1 is DFQATT and CDR2 is SNEGSKA (reference sequence). CDR3 nucleotides: TGCAGTGCTTATAGCGGGAACCGCTCCTACAATGAGCAGTTCTTC. It codes for CSAYSGNRSYNEQFF.

Concerning this clonotype: The junction and the germline gene differ at one end; a read error may be behind it. The chain uses TRBV4-2 and TRBJ2-5; D uncertain. CDR3 length equals 15 residues. Germline CDR1 reads LGHNA; CDR2 reads YNFKEQ. The CDR3 reads CASSQVVQSQEAQYF. For the CDR3, the DNA is TGTGCCAGCAGCCAAGTCGTACAGTCCCAAGAGGCCCAGTACTTC.